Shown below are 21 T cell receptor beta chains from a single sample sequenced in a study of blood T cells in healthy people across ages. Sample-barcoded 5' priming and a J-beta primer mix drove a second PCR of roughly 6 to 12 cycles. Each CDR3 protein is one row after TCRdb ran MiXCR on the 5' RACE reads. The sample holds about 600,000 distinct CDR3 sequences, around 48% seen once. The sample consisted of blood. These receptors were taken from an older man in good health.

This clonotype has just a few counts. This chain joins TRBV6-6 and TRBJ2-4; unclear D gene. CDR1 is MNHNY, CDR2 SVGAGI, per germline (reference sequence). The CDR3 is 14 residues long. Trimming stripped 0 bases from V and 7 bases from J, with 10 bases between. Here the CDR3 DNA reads TGTGCCAGCAGTTACTCTAATCCCCCTAACATTCAGTACTTC. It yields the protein CASSYSNPPNIQYF.

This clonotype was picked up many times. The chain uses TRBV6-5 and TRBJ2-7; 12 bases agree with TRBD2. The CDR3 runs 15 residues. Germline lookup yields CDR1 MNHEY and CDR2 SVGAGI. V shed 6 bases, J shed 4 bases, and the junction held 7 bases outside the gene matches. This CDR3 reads CASRRGLAGAYEQYF. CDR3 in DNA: TGTGCCAGCAGGCGGGGACTAGCGGGCGCTTACGAGCAGTACTTC.

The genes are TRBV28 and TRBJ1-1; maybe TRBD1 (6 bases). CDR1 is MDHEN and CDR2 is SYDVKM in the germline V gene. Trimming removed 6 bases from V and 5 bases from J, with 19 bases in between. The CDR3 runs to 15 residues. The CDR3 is CASSSPSVRGTEAFF. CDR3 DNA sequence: TGTGCCAGCAGCTCCCCAAGCGTTAGGGGGACTGAAGCTTTCTTT.

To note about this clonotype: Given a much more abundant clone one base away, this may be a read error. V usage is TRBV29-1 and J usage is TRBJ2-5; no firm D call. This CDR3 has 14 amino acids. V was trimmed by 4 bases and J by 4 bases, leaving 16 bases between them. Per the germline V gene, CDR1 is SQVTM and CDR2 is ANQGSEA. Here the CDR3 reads CSVARWLNLETQYF. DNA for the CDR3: TGCAGCGTTGCCCGCTGGCTAAACCTAGAGACCCAGTACTTC.

The DNA of the CDR3 is TGCAGTGCCACCAGCGGGAGCGGAAAAAACATTCAGTACTTC. The encoded protein is CSATSGSGKNIQYF. The chain couples TRBV20-1 to TRBJ2-4; 8 bases fit TRBD2. Germline CDR1 DFQATT, CDR2 SNEGSKA (reference sequence). V lost 6 bases, J lost 4 bases, and 8 bases stayed unmatched. The CDR3 contains 14 residues.

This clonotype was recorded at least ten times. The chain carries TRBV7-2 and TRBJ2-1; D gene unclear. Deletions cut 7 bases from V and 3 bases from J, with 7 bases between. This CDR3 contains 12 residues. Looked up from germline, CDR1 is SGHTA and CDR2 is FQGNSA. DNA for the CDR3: TGTGCCAGCACCCTTAACTACAATGAGCAGTTCTTC. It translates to CASTLNYNEQFF. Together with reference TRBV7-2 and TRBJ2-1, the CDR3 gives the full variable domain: GAGVSQSPSNKVTEKGKDVELRCDPISGHTALYWYRQSLGQGLEFLIYFQGNSAPDKSGLPSDRFSAERTGGSVSTLTIQRTQQEDSAVYLCASTLNYNEQFFGPGTRLTVL.

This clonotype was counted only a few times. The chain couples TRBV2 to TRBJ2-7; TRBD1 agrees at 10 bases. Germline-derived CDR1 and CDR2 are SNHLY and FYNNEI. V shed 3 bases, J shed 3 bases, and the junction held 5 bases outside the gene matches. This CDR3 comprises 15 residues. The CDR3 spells CASSEAGTGVYEQYF. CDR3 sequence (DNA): TGTGCCAGCAGTGAGGCCGGGACAGGGGTCTACGAGCAGTACTTC.

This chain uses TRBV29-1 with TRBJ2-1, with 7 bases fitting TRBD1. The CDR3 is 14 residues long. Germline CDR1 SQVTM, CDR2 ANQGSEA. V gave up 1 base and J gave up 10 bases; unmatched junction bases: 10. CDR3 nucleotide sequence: TGCAGCGTTGAAGCCAGGGGGAGCGCCTACGAGCAGTTCTTC. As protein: CSVEARGSAYEQFF.

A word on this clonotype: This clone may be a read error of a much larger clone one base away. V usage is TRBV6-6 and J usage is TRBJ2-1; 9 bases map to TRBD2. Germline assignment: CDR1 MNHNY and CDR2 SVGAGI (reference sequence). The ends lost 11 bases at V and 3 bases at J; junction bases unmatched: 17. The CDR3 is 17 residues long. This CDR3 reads CAGIPGGGGAGYNEQFF. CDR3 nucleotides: TGTGCCGGCATCCCCGGTGGCGGGGGGGCCGGCTACAATGAGCAGTTCTTC.

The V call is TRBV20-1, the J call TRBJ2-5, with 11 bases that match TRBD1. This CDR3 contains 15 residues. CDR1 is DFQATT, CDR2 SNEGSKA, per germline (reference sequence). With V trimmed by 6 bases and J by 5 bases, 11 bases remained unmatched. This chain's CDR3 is CSATPGQGALETQYF. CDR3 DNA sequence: TGCAGTGCCACGCCCGGACAGGGGGCCTTGGAGACCCAGTACTTC.

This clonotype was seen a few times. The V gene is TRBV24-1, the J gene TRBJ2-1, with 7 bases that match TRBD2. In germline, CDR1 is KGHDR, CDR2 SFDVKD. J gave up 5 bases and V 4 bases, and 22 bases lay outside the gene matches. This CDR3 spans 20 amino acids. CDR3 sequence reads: CATSDPRWGSGRQLNNEQFF. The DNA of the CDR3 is TGTGCCACCAGTGACCCCCGCTGGGGTAGCGGGCGACAGCTGAACAATGAGCAGTTCTTC.

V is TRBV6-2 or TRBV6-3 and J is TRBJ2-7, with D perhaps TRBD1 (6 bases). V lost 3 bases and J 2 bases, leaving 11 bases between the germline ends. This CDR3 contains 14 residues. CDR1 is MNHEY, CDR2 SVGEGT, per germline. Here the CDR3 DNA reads TGTGCCAGCAGTTATCTCGGACAGACCTACGAGCAGTACTTC. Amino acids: CASSYLGQTYEQYF.

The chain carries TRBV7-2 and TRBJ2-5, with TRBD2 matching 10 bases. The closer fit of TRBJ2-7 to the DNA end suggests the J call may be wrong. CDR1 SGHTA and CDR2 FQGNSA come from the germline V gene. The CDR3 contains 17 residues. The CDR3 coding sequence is TGTGCCAGCAGCTTAGGTCCTAGCGGGGGAGCAGCCTACGAGCAGTACTTC. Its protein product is CASSLGPSGGAAYEQYF.

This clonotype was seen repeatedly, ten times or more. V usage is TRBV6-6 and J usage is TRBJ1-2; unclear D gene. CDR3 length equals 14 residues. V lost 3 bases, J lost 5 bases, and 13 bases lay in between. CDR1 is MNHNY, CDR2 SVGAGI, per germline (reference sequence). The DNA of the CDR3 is TGTGCCAGCAGTTATCTCGACGCGGCTTATGGCTACACCTTC. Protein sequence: CASSYLDAAYGYTF.

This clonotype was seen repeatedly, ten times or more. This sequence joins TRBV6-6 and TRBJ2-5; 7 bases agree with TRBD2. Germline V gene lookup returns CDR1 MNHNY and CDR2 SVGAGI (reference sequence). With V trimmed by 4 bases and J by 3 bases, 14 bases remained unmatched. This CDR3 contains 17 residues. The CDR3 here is CASSSGRLAVLKETQYF. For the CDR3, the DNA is TGTGCCAGCAGTTCCGGGAGGCTAGCGGTCCTGAAAGAGACCCAGTACTTC.

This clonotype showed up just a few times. The CDR3 coding sequence is TGTGCCAGCAGTCGACTCGACAAACCACCCTACGAGCAGTACTTC. Translating it yields CASSRLDKPPYEQYF. The V call is TRBV12-3 or TRBV12-4, the J call TRBJ2-7, with no clear D. Trimming pared 5 bases from V and 2 bases from J, leaving 16 bases between. The CDR3 covers 15 residues.

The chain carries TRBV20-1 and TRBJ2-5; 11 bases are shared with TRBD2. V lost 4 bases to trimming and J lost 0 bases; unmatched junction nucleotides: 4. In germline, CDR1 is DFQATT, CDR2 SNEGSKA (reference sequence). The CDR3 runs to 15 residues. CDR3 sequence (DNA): TGCAGTGCTAACAGACTAGCGGGAAACCAAGAGACCCAGTACTTC. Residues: CSANRLAGNQETQYF.

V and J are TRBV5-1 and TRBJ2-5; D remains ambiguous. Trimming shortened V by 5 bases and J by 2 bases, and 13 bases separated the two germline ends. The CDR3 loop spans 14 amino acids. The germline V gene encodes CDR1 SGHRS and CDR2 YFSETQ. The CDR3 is CASRVGATQETQYF. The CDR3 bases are TGCGCCAGCAGGGTTGGAGCTACGCAAGAGACCCAGTACTTC.

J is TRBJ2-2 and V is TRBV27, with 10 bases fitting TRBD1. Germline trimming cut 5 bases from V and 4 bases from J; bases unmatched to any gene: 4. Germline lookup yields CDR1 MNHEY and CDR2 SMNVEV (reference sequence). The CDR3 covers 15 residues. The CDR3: CASSQRTGGTGELFF. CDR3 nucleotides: TGTGCCAGCAGTCAAAGGACAGGGGGCACCGGGGAGCTGTTTTTT.

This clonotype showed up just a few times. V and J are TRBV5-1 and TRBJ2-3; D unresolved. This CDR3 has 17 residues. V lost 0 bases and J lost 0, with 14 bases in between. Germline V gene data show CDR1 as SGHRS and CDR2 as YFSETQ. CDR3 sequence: CASSLGVVSGSTDTQYF. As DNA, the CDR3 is TGCGCCAGCAGCTTGGGGGTCGTTAGTGGCAGCACAGATACGCAGTATTTT.

CDR3 loop: CASSLDMGRDTGELFF. DNA for the CDR3: TGTGCCAGCAGTTTAGATATGGGAAGAGACACCGGGGAGCTGTTTTTT. The chain uses TRBV12-3 or TRBV12-4 and TRBJ2-2; no firm D call. The CDR3 covers 16 residues. V lost 1 base, J lost 3 bases, and 12 bases lay in between.